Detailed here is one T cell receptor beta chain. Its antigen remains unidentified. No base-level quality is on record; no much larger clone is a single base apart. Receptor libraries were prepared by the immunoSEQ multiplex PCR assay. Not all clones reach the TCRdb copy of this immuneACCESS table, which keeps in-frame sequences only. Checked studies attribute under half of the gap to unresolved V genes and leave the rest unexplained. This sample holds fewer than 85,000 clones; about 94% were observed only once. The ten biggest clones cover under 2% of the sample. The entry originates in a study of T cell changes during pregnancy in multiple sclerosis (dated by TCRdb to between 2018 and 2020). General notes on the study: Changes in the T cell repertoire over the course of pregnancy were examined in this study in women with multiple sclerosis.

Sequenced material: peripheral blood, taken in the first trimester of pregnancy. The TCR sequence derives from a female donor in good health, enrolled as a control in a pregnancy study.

The DNA reads as follows: TGTGCCAGCAGTGGCGGTCCCACAGATACGCAGTATTTT. Its protein reads: CASSGGPTDTQYF. The rearrangement combines TRBV25-1 with TRBJ2-3, with no reliable assignment of the D segment. Looking up the germline V gene yields CDR1 MGHDK and CDR2 SYGVNS. Deletion took 4 bases off V and 2 bases off J, with a span of 7 bases between the germline ends. The CDR3 numbers 13 residues from cysteine through phenylalanine. Only the CDR3 region is kept as DNA, spanning 39 bases read in frame from base 1. Here the CDR3 is joined to the reference TRBV25-1 and TRBJ2-3 genes, and the full variable domain is: EADIYQTPRYLVIGTGKKITLECSQTMGHDKMYWYQQDPGMELHLIHYSYGVNSTEKGDLSSESTVSRIRTEHFPLTLESARPSHTSQYLCASSGGPTDTQYFGPGTRLTVL.